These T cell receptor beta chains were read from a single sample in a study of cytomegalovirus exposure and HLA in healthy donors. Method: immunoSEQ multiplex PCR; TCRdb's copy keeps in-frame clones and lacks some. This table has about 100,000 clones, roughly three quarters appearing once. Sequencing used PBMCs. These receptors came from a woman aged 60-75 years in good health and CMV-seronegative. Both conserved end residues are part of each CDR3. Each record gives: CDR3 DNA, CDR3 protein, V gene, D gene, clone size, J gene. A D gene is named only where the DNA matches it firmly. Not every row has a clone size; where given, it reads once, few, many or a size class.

TGCAGCGTTGGGGGGACTAGCGGGGGATACGAGCAGTACTTC	CSVGGTSGGYEQYF	TRBV29-1	TRBD2	-	TRBJ2-7
TGTGCCAGCAGCTTGAGAAGGGACAGGGCCACCGGGGAGCTGTTTTTT	CASSLRRDRATGELFF	TRBV7-9	TRBD1	-	TRBJ2-2
TGTGCCAGCAGTTTATCCCTAGCCGGGACAGGGATGACAGATACGCAGTATTTT	CASSLSLAGTGMTDTQYF	TRBV28	TRBD1	-	TRBJ2-3
TGTGCCATCAGTTTAGGGGGCCAAGAGACCCAGTACTTC	CAISLGGQETQYF	TRBV10-3	-	-	TRBJ2-5
TGTGCCAGCAGTGATTCCACAGGGAACTATGGCTACACCTTC	CASSDSTGNYGYTF	TRBV2	-	-	TRBJ1-2
TGTGCCAGCAGCGCCTCCAAAGGGGGCCTGGGCAATCAGCCCCAGCATTTT	CASSASKGGLGNQPQHF	TRBV2	TRBD1	-	TRBJ1-5
TGTGCCAGCAGCCCATATCAAGCCGATATCTATGGCTACACCTTC	CASSPYQADIYGYTF	TRBV7-2	-	-	TRBJ1-2
TGTGCCAGCAGCCTCGGGGGGTTGGGGTCACCCCTCCACTTT	CASSLGGLGSPLHF	TRBV7-9	-	-	TRBJ1-6
TGCGCCAGCAGTTCGGACAGGAACCATGGCTACACCTTC	CASSSDRNHGYTF	TRBV10-1	TRBD1	-	TRBJ1-2
TGTGCCAGCAGCCAAGGGCCAGGGCTCTCCTACGAGCAGTACTTC	CASSQGPGLSYEQYF	TRBV14	-	-	TRBJ2-7
TGTGCCTGGATCGACGGGAGACACGACGAGCAGTACTTC	CAWIDGRHDEQYF	TRBV30	-	-	TRBJ2-7
TGTGCCAGCAGCCGGACAGTTACTCAAGAGACCCAGTACTTC	CASSRTVTQETQYF	TRBV2	-	-	TRBJ2-5
TGTGCCAGCTTAGACAGGGAGACTGAAGCTTTCTTT	CASLDRETEAFF	TRBV28	TRBD1	-	TRBJ1-1
TGTGCCACCAGCAGAGATGGGGCAGACTATCAGCCCCAGCATTTT	CATSRDGADYQPQHF	TRBV15	-	-	TRBJ1-5
TGCGCCAGCAGTGAGTCGACTAGCGGGACGGATTACAATGAGCAGTTCTTC	CASSESTSGTDYNEQFF	TRBV10-1	TRBD2	-	TRBJ2-1
TGTGCCAGCAGCCGGACAGGGTATAGCAATCAGCCCCAGCATTTT	CASSRTGYSNQPQHF	TRBV2	TRBD1	-	TRBJ1-5
TGTGCCAGCAGCTTAAGACAGTATAATTCACCCCTCCACTTT	CASSLRQYNSPLHF	TRBV7-9	-	-	TRBJ1-6
TGTGCCATCACGGAGGACAGGGATCTCCTCGAGCAGTACTTC	CAITEDRDLLEQYF	TRBV10-3	TRBD1	-	TRBJ2-7
TGTGCCAGCAGCTTAACTAGCGGATACAATGAGCAGTTCTTC	CASSLTSGYNEQFF	TRBV7-7	TRBD2	-	TRBJ2-1
TGTGCCATCAGTGAGGGACTAGCGGGGGGTAGCACAGATACGCAGTATTTT	CAISEGLAGGSTDTQYF	TRBV10-3	TRBD2	few	TRBJ2-3
TGTGCCAGCAGTCCCTTCCAGACAGGGAACTATGGCTACACCTTC	CASSPFQTGNYGYTF	TRBV27	TRBD1	-	TRBJ1-2
TGTGCCAGCAGCTTTAGCACCAATGGCTACACCTTC	CASSFSTNGYTF	TRBV5-6	-	few	TRBJ1-2
TGCGCCAGCAGCCCAGTGGGGAGGACAGGGGGCTACACCTTC	CASSPVGRTGGYTF	TRBV4-3	TRBD1	few	TRBJ1-2
TGTGCCAGCAGTGGACAGCACCACGATAACCTTCTCATCTACGAGCAGTACTTC	CASSGQHHDNLLIYEQYF	TRBV2	-	-	TRBJ2-7
TGTGCCAGCATGACTGACGGTAATAGCAATCAGCCCCAGCATTTT	CASMTDGNSNQPQHF	TRBV6-1	-	-	TRBJ1-5
TGTGCCAGCAGCGTGGGACAGGGGATTAACTATGGCTACACCTTC	CASSVGQGINYGYTF	TRBV7-9	TRBD1	-	TRBJ1-2
TGTGCCAGCAGTTTATCGGGGGGGCGCGGGTATGGCTACACCTTC	CASSLSGGRGYGYTF	TRBV28	-	-	TRBJ1-2
TGTGCCAGCAGTTACTTCCGGGGGGGCTACAATGAGCAGTTCTTC	CASSYFRGGYNEQFF	TRBV6-6	TRBD2	-	TRBJ2-1
TGTGCCAGCAGCGTAGGAGGGGGCAGGGAAAAACTGTTTTTT	CASSVGGGREKLFF	TRBV9	TRBD1	-	TRBJ1-4
TGTGCCAGCAGCTTATCCAGGGGGGAAACCGGGGAGCTGTTTTTT	CASSLSRGETGELFF	TRBV5-6	-	-	TRBJ2-2
TGTGCCAGCAGCTTTGGACAGCCCGCCTACGAGCAGTACTTC	CASSFGQPAYEQYF	TRBV7-2	-	few	TRBJ2-7
TGTGCCAGCAGCCAAGAGGGCCGGGGAAAAGGGTATGAAGCTTTCTTT	CASSQEGRGKGYEAFF	TRBV4-2	-	-	TRBJ1-1
TGTGCCAGCACCCAGCTTCCGACAGGTACCGGGGAGCTGTTTTTT	CASTQLPTGTGELFF	TRBV2	-	-	TRBJ2-2
TGTGCCAGCAGCCTCCCCCGGGGTGGGCCTAACACTGAAGCTTTCTTT	CASSLPRGGPNTEAFF	TRBV5-6	-	-	TRBJ1-1